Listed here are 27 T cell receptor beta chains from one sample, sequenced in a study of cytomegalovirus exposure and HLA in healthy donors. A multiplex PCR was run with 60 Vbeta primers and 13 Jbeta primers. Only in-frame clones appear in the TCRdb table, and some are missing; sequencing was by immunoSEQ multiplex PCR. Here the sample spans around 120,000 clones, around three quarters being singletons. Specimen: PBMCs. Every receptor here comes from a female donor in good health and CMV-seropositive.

Here the CDR3 DNA reads TGTGCCAGCAGCTTACGGGGGGGGACGACTGAAGCTTTCTTT. This sequence encodes CASSLRGGTTEAFF. The chain combines TRBV13 with TRBJ1-1; D may be TRBD1 (5 bases). This CDR3 has 14 residues. Germline V gene sequence: CDR1 PRHDT, CDR2 FYEKMQ (reference sequence). V shed 2 bases and J shed 5 bases, with 12 bases lying between them.

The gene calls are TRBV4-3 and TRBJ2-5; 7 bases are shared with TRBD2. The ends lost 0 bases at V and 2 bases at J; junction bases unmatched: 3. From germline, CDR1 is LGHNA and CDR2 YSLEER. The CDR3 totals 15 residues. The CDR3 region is CASSQDLAAQETQYF. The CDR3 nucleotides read TGCGCCAGCAGCCAAGATCTAGCGGCTCAAGAGACCCAGTACTTC.

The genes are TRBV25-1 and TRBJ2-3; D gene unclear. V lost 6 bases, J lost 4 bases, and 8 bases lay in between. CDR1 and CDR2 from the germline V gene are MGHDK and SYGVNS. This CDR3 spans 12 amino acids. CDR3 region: CASSLLPDTQYF. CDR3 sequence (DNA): TGTGCCAGCAGCCTCCTCCCAGATACGCAGTATTTT.

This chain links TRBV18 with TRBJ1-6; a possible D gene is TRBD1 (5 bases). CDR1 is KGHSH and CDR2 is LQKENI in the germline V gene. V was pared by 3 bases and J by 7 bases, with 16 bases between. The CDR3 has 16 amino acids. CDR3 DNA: TGTGCCAGCTCACCGGAGCTTCAGGGTCGGAATTCACCCCTCCACTTT. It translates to CASSPELQGRNSPLHF.

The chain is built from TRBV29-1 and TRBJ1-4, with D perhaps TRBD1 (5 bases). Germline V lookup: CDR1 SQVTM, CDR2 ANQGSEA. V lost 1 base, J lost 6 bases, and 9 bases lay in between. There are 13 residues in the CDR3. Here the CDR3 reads CSVEGRGDEKLFF. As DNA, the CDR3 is TGCAGCGTTGAAGGACGGGGGGATGAAAAACTGTTTTTT.

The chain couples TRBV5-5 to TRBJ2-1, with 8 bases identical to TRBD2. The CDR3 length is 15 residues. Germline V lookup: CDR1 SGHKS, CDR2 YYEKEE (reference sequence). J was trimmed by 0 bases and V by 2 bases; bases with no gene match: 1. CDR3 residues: CASSLAGDSYNEQFF. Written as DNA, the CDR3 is TGTGCCAGCAGCTTAGCGGGGGACTCCTACAATGAGCAGTTCTTC.

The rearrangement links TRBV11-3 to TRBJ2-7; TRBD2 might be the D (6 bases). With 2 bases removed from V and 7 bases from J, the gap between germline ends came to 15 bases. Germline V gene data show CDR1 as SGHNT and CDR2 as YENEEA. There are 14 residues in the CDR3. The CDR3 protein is CASSLTAGMGEQYF. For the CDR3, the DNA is TGTGCCAGCAGCTTAACGGCGGGGATGGGGGAGCAGTACTTC.

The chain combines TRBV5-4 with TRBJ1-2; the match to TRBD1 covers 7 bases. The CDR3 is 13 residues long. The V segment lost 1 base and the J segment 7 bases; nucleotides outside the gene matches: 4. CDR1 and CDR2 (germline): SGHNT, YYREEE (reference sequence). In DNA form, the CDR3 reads TGTGCCAGCAGCTTGCAGGGGGTAGCTGGCTACACCTTC. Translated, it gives CASSLQGVAGYTF. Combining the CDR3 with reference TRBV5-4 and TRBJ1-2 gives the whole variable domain ETGVTQSPTHLIKTRGQQVTLRCSSQSGHNTVSWYQQALGQGPQFIFQYYREEENGRGNFPPRFSGLQFPNYSSELNVNALELDDSALYLCASSLQGVAGYTFGSGTRLTVV.

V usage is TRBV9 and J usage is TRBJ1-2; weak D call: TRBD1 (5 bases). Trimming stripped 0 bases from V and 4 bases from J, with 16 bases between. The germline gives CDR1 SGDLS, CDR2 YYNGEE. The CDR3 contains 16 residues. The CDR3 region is CASSVDRTQDSYGYTF. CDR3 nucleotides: TGTGCCAGCAGCGTAGATCGGACACAAGATTCCTATGGCTACACCTTC. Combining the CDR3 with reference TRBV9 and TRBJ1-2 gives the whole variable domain DSGVTQTPKHLITATGQRVTLRCSPRSGDLSVYWYQQSLDQGLQFLIQYYNGEERAKGNILERFSAQQFPDLHSELNLSSLELGDSALYFCASSVDRTQDSYGYTFGSGTRLTVV.

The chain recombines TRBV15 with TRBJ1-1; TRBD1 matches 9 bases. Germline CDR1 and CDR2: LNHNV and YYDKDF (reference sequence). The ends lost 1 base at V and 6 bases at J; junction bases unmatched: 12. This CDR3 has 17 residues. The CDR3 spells CATSRVTLDRGASEAFF. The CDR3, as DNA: TGTGCCACCAGCAGAGTCACCCTTGACAGGGGGGCTTCTGAAGCTTTCTTT.

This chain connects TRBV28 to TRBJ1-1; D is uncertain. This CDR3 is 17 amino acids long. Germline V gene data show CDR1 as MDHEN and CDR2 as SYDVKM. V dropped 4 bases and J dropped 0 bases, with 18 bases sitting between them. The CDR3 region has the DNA TGTGCCAGCAGTTCCCTGGGCACCTTCTATATGAACACTGAAGCTTTCTTT. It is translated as CASSSLGTFYMNTEAFF.

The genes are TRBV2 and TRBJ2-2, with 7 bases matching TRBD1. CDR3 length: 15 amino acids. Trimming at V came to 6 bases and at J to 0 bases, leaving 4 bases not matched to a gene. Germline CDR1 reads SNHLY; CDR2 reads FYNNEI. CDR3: CASRETGANTGELFF. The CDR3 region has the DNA TGTGCCAGCAGGGAAACAGGGGCGAACACCGGGGAGCTGTTTTTT.

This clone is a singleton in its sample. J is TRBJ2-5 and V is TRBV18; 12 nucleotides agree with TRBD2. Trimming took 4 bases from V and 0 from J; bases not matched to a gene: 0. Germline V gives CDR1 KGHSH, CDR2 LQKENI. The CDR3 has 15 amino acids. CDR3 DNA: TGTGCCAGCTCACGGACTAGCGGGGACCAAGAGACCCAGTACTTC. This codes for CASSRTSGDQETQYF.

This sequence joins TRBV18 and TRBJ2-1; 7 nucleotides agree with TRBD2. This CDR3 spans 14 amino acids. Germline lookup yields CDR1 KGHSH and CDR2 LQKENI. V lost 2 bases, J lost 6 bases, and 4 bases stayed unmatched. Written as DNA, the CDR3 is TGTGCCAGCTCACCAAGGCTAGCGGCCAATGAGCAGTTCTTC. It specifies CASSPRLAANEQFF.

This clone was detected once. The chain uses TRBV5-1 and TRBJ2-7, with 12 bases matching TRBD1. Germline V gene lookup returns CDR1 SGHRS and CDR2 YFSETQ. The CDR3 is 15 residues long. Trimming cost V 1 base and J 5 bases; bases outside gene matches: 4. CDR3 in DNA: TGCGCCAGCAGCTTGTCCGGGACAGGGGGCCACGAGCAGTACTTC. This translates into CASSLSGTGGHEQYF.

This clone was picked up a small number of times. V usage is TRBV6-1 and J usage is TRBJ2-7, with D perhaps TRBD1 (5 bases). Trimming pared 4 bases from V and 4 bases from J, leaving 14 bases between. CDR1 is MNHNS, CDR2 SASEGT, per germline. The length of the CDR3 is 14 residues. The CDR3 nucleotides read TGTGCCAGCAGTGCCACGCAGGGCCGTTACGAGCAGTACTTC. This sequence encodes CASSATQGRYEQYF.

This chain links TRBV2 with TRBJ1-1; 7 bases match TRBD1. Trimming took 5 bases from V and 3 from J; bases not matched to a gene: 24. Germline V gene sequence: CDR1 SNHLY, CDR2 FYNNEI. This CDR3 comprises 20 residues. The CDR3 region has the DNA TGTGCCAGCAGTAAACCGGGACAGATGTCGAGAAATCCGGCCGACACTGAAGCTTTCTTT. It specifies CASSKPGQMSRNPADTEAFF.

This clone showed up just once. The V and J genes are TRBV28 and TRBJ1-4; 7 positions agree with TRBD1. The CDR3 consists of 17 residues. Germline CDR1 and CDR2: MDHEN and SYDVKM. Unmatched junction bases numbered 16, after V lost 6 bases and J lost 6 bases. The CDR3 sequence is CASRLPGGPGSYEKLFF. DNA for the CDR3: TGTGCCAGCAGACTACCAGGGGGGCCGGGATCCTATGAAAAACTGTTTTTT.

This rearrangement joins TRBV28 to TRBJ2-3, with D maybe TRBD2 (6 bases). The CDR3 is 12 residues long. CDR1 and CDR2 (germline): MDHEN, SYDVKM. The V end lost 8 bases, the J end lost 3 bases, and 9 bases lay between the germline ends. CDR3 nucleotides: TGTGCCAGCCGCGGGAATACAGATACGCAGTATTTT. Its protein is CASRGNTDTQYF. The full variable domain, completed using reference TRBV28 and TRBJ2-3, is DVKVTQSSRYLVKRTGEKVFLECVQDMDHENMFWYRQDPGLGLRLIYFSYDVKMKEKGDIPEGYSVSREKKERFSLILESASTNQTSMYLCASRGNTDTQYFGPGTRLTVL.

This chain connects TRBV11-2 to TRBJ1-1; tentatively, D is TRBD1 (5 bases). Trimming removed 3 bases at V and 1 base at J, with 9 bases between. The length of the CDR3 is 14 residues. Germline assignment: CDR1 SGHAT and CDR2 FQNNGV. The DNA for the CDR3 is TGTGCCAGCAGCTTTCGGGGGACGAACACTGAAGCTTTCTTT. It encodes CASSFRGTNTEAFF.

The CDR3 region has the DNA TGTGCCAGCAGTAGCCAACAGGGTAGGCCCCAGCATTTT. This gives the protein CASSSQQGRPQHF. The chain couples TRBV28 to TRBJ1-5, with TRBD1 as a possible D gene (6 bases). The V end lost 5 bases, the J end lost 9 bases, and 14 bases lay between the germline ends. CDR3 length equals 13 residues. The germline V gene has CDR1 MDHEN and CDR2 SYDVKM.

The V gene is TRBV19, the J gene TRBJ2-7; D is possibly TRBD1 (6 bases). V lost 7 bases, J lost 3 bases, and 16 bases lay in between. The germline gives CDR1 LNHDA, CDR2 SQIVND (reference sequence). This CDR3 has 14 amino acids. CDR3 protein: CASTAAGALYEQYF. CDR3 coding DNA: TGTGCCAGTACCGCGGCAGGGGCCCTCTACGAGCAGTACTTC.

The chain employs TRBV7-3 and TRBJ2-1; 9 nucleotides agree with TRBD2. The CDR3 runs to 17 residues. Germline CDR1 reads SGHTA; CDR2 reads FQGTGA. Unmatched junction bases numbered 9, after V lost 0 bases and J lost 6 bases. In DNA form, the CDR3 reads TGTGCCAGCAGCTTAACACCACGAAGCGGGAGGCTCAATGAGCAGTTCTTC. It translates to CASSLTPRSGRLNEQFF.

The CDR3 coding sequence is TGCGCCAGCAGCTTGGCCGGCGCATCTGACAGGGGGAATGAAAAACTGTTTTTT. Its protein product is CASSLAGASDRGNEKLFF. The chain carries TRBV5-1 and TRBJ1-4, with 9 bases matching TRBD1. The CDR3 covers 18 residues. The germline V gene encodes CDR1 SGHRS and CDR2 YFSETQ. The V and J ends lost 0 bases and 5 bases, in that order; junction bases with no gene match: 11.

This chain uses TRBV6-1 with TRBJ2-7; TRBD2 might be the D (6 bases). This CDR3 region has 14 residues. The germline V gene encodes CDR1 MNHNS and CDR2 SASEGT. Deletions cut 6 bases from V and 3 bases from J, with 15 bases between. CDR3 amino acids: CASRPPGLFYEQYF. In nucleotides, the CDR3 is TGTGCCAGCAGACCTCCGGGACTGTTCTACGAGCAGTACTTC.

This chain's CDR3 is CASSQTSTVSYEQYF. CDR3 DNA sequence: TGCGCCAGCAGCCAGACGTCGACAGTTTCCTACGAGCAGTACTTC. V and J are TRBV4-1 and TRBJ2-7; D perhaps matches TRBD1 (5 bases). Trimming left V 3 bases short and J 1 base short, with 13 bases between. From germline, CDR1 is MGHRA and CDR2 YSYEKL. The CDR3 has 15 amino acids.

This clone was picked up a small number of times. The CDR3, as DNA: TGTGCCAGCAGTTACCTGACAGGGAATGGGTACGAGCAGTACTTC. Residues: CASSYLTGNGYEQYF. The chain has TRBV6-6 and TRBJ2-7; 7 nucleotides agree with TRBD1. Per the germline V gene, CDR1 is MNHNY and CDR2 is SVGAGI (reference sequence). J gave up 4 bases and V 2 bases, and 8 bases lay outside the gene matches. The CDR3 length is 15 residues.